The 14 T cell receptor beta chains below all came from one sample that was sequenced in a study of T-cell memory formation after mild COVID-19. TCRdb reprocessed the 5' RACE reads with MiXCR, giving one entry per CDR3 protein. The data show around 320,000 distinct CDR3 sequences, with roughly an eighth seen just once and around 23% held by the top ten. Sequencing input: PBMCs or a T cell subset sorted from them (not recorded which). The origin of the receptors is a man younger than 35 who had mild COVID-19 (a few samples of this study predate the infection). Cell type and time point are not known.

This clonotype was seen only a few times. V and J are TRBV15 and TRBJ1-5; no clear D gene. CDR3 length: 15 residues. CDR1 and CDR2 (germline): LNHNV, YYDKDF (reference sequence). V was cut by 0 bases and J by 2 bases, with 8 bases left in between. CDR3 region: CATSRDSPGNQPQHF. The CDR3 nucleotides are TGTGCCACCAGCAGAGATAGTCCAGGCAATCAGCCCCAGCATTTT.

Only a few counts were recorded for this clonotype. This sequence joins TRBV20-1 and TRBJ2-2, with 10 bases aligning to TRBD2. Germline CDR1 and CDR2: DFQATT and SNEGSKA (reference sequence). There are 16 residues in the CDR3. After removal of 0 bases from V and 5 bases from J, the junction contained 6 bases not matched to a gene. CDR3 residues: CSARDGASGGTGELFF. CDR3 nucleotide sequence: TGCAGTGCTAGAGATGGCGCTAGCGGGGGTACCGGGGAGCTGTTTTTT.

This clonotype was detected only a few times. The chain combines TRBV7-3 with TRBJ2-5; maybe TRBD1 (6 bases). The CDR3 extends over 15 amino acids. CDR1 and CDR2 (germline): SGHTA, FQGTGA. V was pared by 0 bases and J by 1 base, with 9 bases between. CDR3 sequence: CASSLTGASQETQYF. The CDR3 region has the DNA TGTGCCAGCAGCTTAACGGGGGCTTCCCAAGAGACCCAGTACTTC.

This clonotype was picked up a small number of times. The rearrangement links TRBV20-1 to TRBJ2-5, with a tentative D call TRBD1 (6 bases). With 1 base removed from V and 5 bases from J, the gap between germline ends came to 11 bases. CDR3 length equals 13 residues. Germline V gene sequence: CDR1 DFQATT, CDR2 SNEGSKA (reference sequence). The CDR3: CSARGGREETQYF. The CDR3, as DNA: TGCAGTGCTAGAGGGGGGCGCGAGGAGACCCAGTACTTC.

The J gene is TRBJ1-1, the V gene TRBV3-1; a possible D gene is TRBD1 (5 bases). This CDR3 is 14 amino acids long. The germline CDR1 and CDR2 sequences are LGHDT and YNNKEL (reference sequence). V was shortened by 0 bases and J by 5 bases, with 10 bases between the two germline ends. CDR3 amino acids: CASSQDLWGTEAFF. The CDR3, as DNA: TGTGCCAGCAGCCAAGATCTATGGGGGACTGAAGCTTTCTTT.

This clonotype has just a few counts. The CDR3, as DNA: TGCAGTGCTGGGGTACTAGCGGGGGCGGATACGCAGTATTTT. Translation gives CSAGVLAGADTQYF. The V call is TRBV20-1, the J call TRBJ2-3; 11 nucleotides line up with TRBD2. The CDR3 runs to 14 residues. The ends lost 5 bases at V and 6 bases at J; junction bases unmatched: 7. Germline CDR1 and CDR2: DFQATT and SNEGSKA (reference sequence).

The chain links TRBV5-6 to TRBJ2-3; 7 nucleotides agree with TRBD2. Per germline, CDR1 SGHDT and CDR2 YYEEEE. V gave up 4 bases and J gave up 1 base; unmatched junction bases: 6. The CDR3 length is 15 residues. Here the CDR3 reads CASSPIAGRTDTQYF. The DNA of the CDR3 is TGTGCCAGCAGCCCGATAGCGGGCCGCACAGATACGCAGTATTTT.

This chain connects TRBV12-3 or TRBV12-4 to TRBJ1-1; 8 bases are shared with TRBD1. The length of the CDR3 is 16 residues. Trimming cost V 1 base and J 5 bases; bases outside gene matches: 9. The CDR3 region is CASSLVPGGVRTEAFF. The CDR3 coding sequence is TGTGCCAGCAGTTTAGTGCCAGGGGGCGTGAGGACTGAAGCTTTCTTT.

This clonotype was seen only a few times. The V gene is TRBV4-1, the J gene TRBJ2-1, with 7 bases fitting TRBD2. This CDR3 is 14 amino acids long. The germline CDR1 and CDR2 sequences are MGHRA and YSYEKL. Trimming at V came to 1 base and at J to 15 bases, leaving 12 bases not matched to a gene. This chain's CDR3 is CASSQAPVWGGLFF. The CDR3 coding sequence is TGCGCCAGCAGCCAAGCCCCCGTGTGGGGGGGTCTGTTCTTC.

The table lists this clonotype with a few counts. The chain uses TRBV18 and TRBJ2-5; 7 bases match TRBD2. CDR1 is KGHSH, CDR2 LQKENI, per germline. This CDR3 region has 16 residues. Trimming took 4 bases from V and 4 from J; bases not matched to a gene: 12. The CDR3 region has the DNA TGTGCCAGCTCACGACTCGACCCTCCGGGGGGAGAGACCCAGTACTTC. Translating gives CASSRLDPPGGETQYF.

In its sample, this clonotype was seen many times. The chain has TRBV20-1 and TRBJ2-7; tentative D call: TRBD1 (5 bases). V was pared by 4 bases and J by 5 bases, with 12 bases between. Germline V gives CDR1 DFQATT, CDR2 SNEGSKA (reference sequence). CDR3 length: 12 amino acids. CDR3 sequence: CSAKGRVDEQYF. In DNA, the CDR3 is TGCAGTGCTAAGGGCAGGGTAGACGAGCAGTACTTC.

The CDR3 nucleotides read TGTGCCAGCAGCCTACGGACCGGCACAGATACGCAGTATTTT. Translating gives CASSLRTGTDTQYF. The chain joins TRBV7-7 to TRBJ2-3; no clear D. This CDR3 contains 14 residues. CDR1 SSHAT and CDR2 FNYEAQ come from the germline V gene (reference sequence). Trimming stripped 5 bases from V and 1 base from J, with 10 bases between.

The rearrangement links TRBV15 to TRBJ2-1; 7 nucleotides align to TRBD2. The CDR3 loop spans 15 amino acids. With V trimmed by 1 base and J by 0 bases, 0 bases remained unmatched. From germline, CDR1 is LNHNV and CDR2 YYDKDF (reference sequence). The CDR3 region is CATSRGGGSYNEQFF. In DNA form, the CDR3 reads TGTGCCACCAGCAGAGGGGGGGGCTCCTACAATGAGCAGTTCTTC.

The J gene is TRBJ2-1, the V gene TRBV11-2, with 13 bases that match TRBD2. The V gene's germline CDR1 is SGHAT and CDR2 FQNNGV. The CDR3 loop spans 16 amino acids. V was clipped by 5 bases and J by 10 bases; unmatched bases: 11. The chain's CDR3 is CASSPPTSGGNREQFF. Here the CDR3 DNA reads TGTGCCAGCAGCCCCCCGACTAGCGGGGGGAATAGGGAGCAGTTCTTC.